One sample yielded the 23 T cell receptor beta chains listed below, sequenced in a study of long-term antiretroviral therapy in people with HIV. At survey level, the immunoSEQ assay was run in its v3.0 version. The method was immunoSEQ multiplex PCR; TCRdb's version includes in-frame clones alone and lacks a portion of them. The sample contains about 14,000 clones, roughly 88% of which appear only once. The starting material was unsorted PBMCs, obtained 0.4 years after starting antiretroviral therapy. Receptors originate from a man between 25 and 39 years old with HIV.

The chain uses TRBV10-1 and TRBJ1-2; 9 nucleotides line up with TRBD1. CDR1 and CDR2 from the germline V gene are WNHNN and SYGVQD (reference sequence). The V segment lost 9 bases and the J segment 2 bases; nucleotides outside the gene matches: 10. CDR3 length equals 15 residues. The CDR3 DNA reads as TGCGCCAGATCACCCCTTGGACAGGGGAACTATGGCTACACCTTC. Protein product: CARSPLGQGNYGYTF.

V usage is TRBV29-1 and J usage is TRBJ1-5; D gene unclear. The germline gives CDR1 SQVTM, CDR2 ANQGSEA. Trimming left V 0 bases short and J 1 base short, with 4 bases between. The CDR3 spans 13 residues. CDR3 bases: TGCAGCGTTGAAGATGGGAGCAATCAGCCCCAGCATTTT. This encodes CSVEDGSNQPQHF.

The CDR3 here is CASSYDETQYF. CDR3 coding DNA: TGTGCCAGCAGTTATGATGAGACCCAGTACTTC. The rearrangement joins TRBV11-2 to TRBJ2-5, with D unclear. The V and J ends lost 6 bases and 5 bases respectively, with 7 bases between them. Germline V lookup: CDR1 SGHAT, CDR2 FQNNGV. There are 11 residues in the CDR3.

The CDR3 sequence is CASSTGGYGYTF. The CDR3 region has the DNA TGTGCCAGTAGTACAGGGGGCTATGGCTACACCTTC. This chain joins TRBV19 and TRBJ1-2; 7 bases line up with TRBD1. The germline V gene encodes CDR1 LNHDA and CDR2 SQIVND (reference sequence). J lost 4 bases, V lost 4 bases, and 0 bases had no gene match. CDR3 length: 12 amino acids.

The chain couples TRBV15 to TRBJ2-1; 12 bases are shared with TRBD2. Looked up from germline, CDR1 is LNHNV and CDR2 is YYDKDF (reference sequence). The CDR3 has 15 residues. V gave up 7 bases and J gave up 1 base; unmatched junction bases: 2. CDR3 loop: CATKGLAGSYNEQFF. As DNA, the CDR3 is TGTGCCACCAAGGGACTAGCGGGTTCCTACAATGAGCAGTTCTTC.

The rearrangement links TRBV7-2 to TRBJ1-5, with a possible D match to TRBD1 (6 bases). CDR1 is SGHTA and CDR2 is FQGNSA in the germline V gene. The CDR3 has 15 amino acids. V was shortened by 2 bases and J by 1 base, with 9 bases between the two germline ends. As DNA, the CDR3 is TGTGCCAGCAGCTTATCGGGGACAAGCAATCAGCCCCAGCATTTT. Amino acid sequence: CASSLSGTSNQPQHF. Based on the CDR3 plus reference TRBV7-2 and TRBJ1-5, the full variable domain is GAGVSQSPSNKVTEKGKDVELRCDPISGHTALYWYRQSLGQGLEFLIYFQGNSAPDKSGLPSDRFSAERTGGSVSTLTIQRTQQEDSAVYLCASSLSGTSNQPQHFGDGTRLSIL.

V and J are TRBV4-1 and TRBJ2-1; D assignment may be TRBD1 or TRBD2 (7 bases each). The germline V and J ends were trimmed by 1 base and 0 bases, with 19 bases remaining between them. The germline V gene has CDR1 MGHRA and CDR2 YSYEKL. The CDR3 is 19 amino acids. The CDR3 DNA sequence: TGCGCCAGCAGCCAAGCAGGGGGGGCCCCTCAGAGCTCCTACAATGAGCAGTTCTTC. Protein sequence: CASSQAGGAPQSSYNEQFF.

This rearrangement joins TRBV9 to TRBJ2-2; 7 positions agree with TRBD1. The junction had 8 bases not matched to a gene; V was cut back by 4 bases and J by 2 bases. Germline assignment: CDR1 SGDLS and CDR2 YYNGEE. This CDR3 is 16 amino acids long. CDR3 residues: CASSLVGTVNTGELFF. CDR3 nucleotides: TGTGCCAGCAGCCTGGTCGGGACAGTCAACACCGGGGAGCTGTTTTTT.

V gene TRBV29-1 combines with J gene TRBJ2-7; 11 bases agree with TRBD2. The ends lost 2 bases at V and 2 bases at J; junction bases unmatched: 2. Germline V gives CDR1 SQVTM, CDR2 ANQGSEA. This CDR3 region has 14 residues. CDR3 loop: CSVEMTSGTYEQYF. The CDR3 DNA reads as TGCAGCGTTGAAATGACTAGCGGGACCTACGAGCAGTACTTC.

The CDR3 DNA reads as TGCAGTGCTGCACCCACCGGGGAGCTGTTTTTT. As protein: CSAAPTGELFF. The rearrangement uses TRBV20-1 and TRBJ2-2; D not certain. V dropped 5 bases and J dropped 4 bases, with 5 bases sitting between them. This CDR3 contains 11 residues. Germline-derived CDR1 and CDR2 are DFQATT and SNEGSKA (reference sequence).

This clone appeared a single time. The chain is built from TRBV9 and TRBJ2-3, with TRBD1 identical over 8 bases. V dropped 6 bases and J dropped 1; count of bases not matched to a gene: 7. This CDR3 has 15 residues. Germline-derived CDR1 and CDR2 are SGDLS and YYNGEE. The CDR3 region is CASNRGGQGTDTQYF. The CDR3 DNA reads as TGTGCCAGCAACCGAGGGGGACAGGGCACAGATACGCAGTATTTT.

V is TRBV28 and J is TRBJ2-7, with 9 bases lining up with TRBD2. CDR3 size: 14 residues. The V gene end was trimmed by 1 base and the J gene end by 5 bases; junction bases not matched to a gene: 3. Germline-derived CDR1 and CDR2 are MDHEN and SYDVKM. The CDR3 region is CASSLSSGEHEQYF. In DNA, the CDR3 is TGTGCCAGCAGTTTATCTAGCGGGGAACACGAGCAGTACTTC. Variable domain in full (rest from reference TRBV28 and TRBJ2-7): DVKVTQSSRYLVKRTGEKVFLECVQDMDHENMFWYRQDPGLGLRLIYFSYDVKMKEKGDIPEGYSVSREKKERFSLILESASTNQTSMYLCASSLSSGEHEQYFGPGTRLTVT.

V is TRBV27 and J is TRBJ2-3, with 13 bases that match TRBD2. V dropped 4 bases and J dropped 3; count of bases not matched to a gene: 16. This CDR3 is built from 20 residues. From germline, CDR1 is MNHEY and CDR2 SMNVEV (reference sequence). The DNA of the CDR3 is TGTGCCAGCAGTTCAAAACCGACTAGCGGGAGGCCCGGGTCGACAGATACGCAGTATTTT. This codes for CASSSKPTSGRPGSTDTQYF.

This chain connects TRBV27 to TRBJ1-5; 8 bases align to TRBD1. The germline CDR1 and CDR2 sequences are MNHEY and SMNVEV (reference sequence). The CDR3 sequence is 15 residues long. The V and J ends lost 10 bases and 3 bases, in that order; junction bases with no gene match: 11. For the CDR3, the DNA is TGTGCCATCTCGACCGGGACAGGACCCAATCAGCCCCAGCATTTT. As protein: CAISTGTGPNQPQHF.

V gene TRBV30 combines with J gene TRBJ1-2; unclear D gene. The V end was cut by 7 bases, the J end by 0 bases, with 15 bases between. Germline values: CDR1 GTSNPN, CDR2 SVGIG (reference sequence). There are 14 residues in the CDR3. The CDR3 here is CAYKTRPSNYGYTF. The CDR3 DNA reads TGTGCCTACAAGACAAGACCCTCTAACTATGGCTACACCTTC.

J is TRBJ2-2 and V is TRBV4-3; TRBD2 agrees at 12 bases. This CDR3 contains 17 residues. Trimming cost V 5 bases and J 3 bases; bases outside gene matches: 7. In germline, CDR1 is LGHNA, CDR2 YSLEER. The CDR3 loop is CASSSILAGGDTGELFF. In DNA, the CDR3 is TGCGCCAGCAGCTCGATCCTAGCGGGGGGGGACACCGGGGAGCTGTTTTTT.

The chain couples TRBV5-4 to TRBJ2-7, with 9 nucleotides matching TRBD2. V dropped 2 bases and J dropped 2; count of bases not matched to a gene: 2. Germline CDR1 reads SGHNT; CDR2 reads YYREEE (reference sequence). There are 14 residues in the CDR3. As DNA, the CDR3 is TGTGCCAGCAGCTTACGCGGGAGGGCCTACGAGCAGTACTTC. Translated, it gives CASSLRGRAYEQYF.

The chain has TRBV6-1 and TRBJ1-2, with a possible D match to TRBD1 (6 bases). Per germline, CDR1 MNHNS and CDR2 SASEGT. The germline V and J ends were trimmed by 0 bases and 3 bases, with 20 bases remaining between them. This CDR3 spans 18 amino acids. The chain's CDR3 is CASSEARGGPGMHYGYTF. In DNA, the CDR3 is TGTGCCAGCAGTGAAGCGAGGGGGGGGCCGGGAATGCACTATGGCTACACCTTC.

This sequence joins TRBV27 and TRBJ2-7; 10 bases are shared with TRBD2. The V gene's germline CDR1 is MNHEY and CDR2 SMNVEV (reference sequence). The CDR3 is 14 residues long. V shed 1 base and J 6 bases; nucleotides not matched to a gene: 3. Here the CDR3 reads CASSLYGTSAEQYF. The CDR3 region has the DNA TGTGCCAGCAGTTTATACGGGACTAGCGCCGAGCAGTACTTC.

V gene TRBV6-5 combines with J gene TRBJ1-5, with TRBD1 matching 7 bases. Trimming removed 5 bases from V and 2 bases from J; junction bases left unmatched: 3. The CDR3 sequence is 14 residues long. Germline assignment: CDR1 MNHEY and CDR2 SVGAGI. CDR3 in amino acids: CASSATGGNQPQHF. CDR3 bases: TGTGCCAGCAGTGCTACAGGGGGCAATCAGCCCCAGCATTTT.

The chain couples TRBV19 to TRBJ2-7, with 15 nucleotides matching TRBD2. Trimming cost V 6 bases and J 6 bases; bases outside gene matches: 6. There are 15 residues in the CDR3. CDR1 LNHDA and CDR2 SQIVND come from the germline V gene (reference sequence). The CDR3 is CASSQGLAGGGEQYF. The CDR3 DNA reads as TGTGCCAGTAGCCAAGGACTAGCGGGAGGGGGCGAGCAGTACTTC.

V usage is TRBV29-1 and J usage is TRBJ2-5, with TRBD2 matching over 7 bases. CDR1 SQVTM and CDR2 ANQGSEA come from the germline V gene. Trimming removed 3 bases from V and 5 bases from J; junction bases left unmatched: 9. This CDR3 spans 14 amino acids. CDR3 coding DNA: TGCAGCGTTGAGGGGGGGGGTATCTGGGAGACCCAGTACTTC. Protein: CSVEGGGIWETQYF.

The rearrangement uses TRBV7-9 and TRBJ2-4, with 11 positions matching TRBD2. CDR1 and CDR2 from the germline V gene are SEHNR and FQNEAQ (reference sequence). This CDR3 has 14 amino acids. J was trimmed by 11 bases and V by 4 bases; bases with no gene match: 7. CDR3 DNA: TGTGCCAGCAGCTCCAGTGGGACTAGCGGACTTCAGTACTTC. Translation: CASSSSGTSGLQYF.